These T cell receptor beta chains were read from a single sample in a study of T cell responses to AZD1222 COVID-19 vaccine. This table comes from immunoSEQ multiplex PCR, and its TCRdb copy is limited to in-frame clones, with some not included. Altogether tens of thousands of clones are present, around 82% being singletons, with the ten largest covering roughly 50%. The sample consisted of peripheral blood, taken 28 days after the second AZD1222 dose. All receptors come from an adult who received the AZD1222 COVID-19 vaccine. Both conserved end residues are part of each CDR3. The D gene is left open where the match is weak. Where a row states a size, it is once, few, many or the class of an expanded clone; other rows omit it.

cdr3_nt cdr3_aa clone_size v_call d_call j_call
TGTGCCAGCAGTGAGACGGGTAACTATGGCTACACCTTC CASSETGNYGYTF - TRBV6-2/TRBV6-3 - TRBJ1-2
TGTGCCAGCAGTGAGCTCTTAGCGGGGAGCTCCTACAATGAGCAGTTCTTC CASSELLAGSSYNEQFF - TRBV2 TRBD2 TRBJ2-1
TGCGCCAGCAGCCAACCGGGACTAGCGGGGGGACGGTACAATGAGCAGTTCTTC CASSQPGLAGGRYNEQFF - TRBV5-1 TRBD2 TRBJ2-1
TGTGCCTGGATGCGGGAGACTAACTATGGCTACACCTTC CAWMRETNYGYTF - TRBV30 - TRBJ1-2
TGTGCCAGCACCCTATGGGGAGCAGACAACTCACCCCTCCACTTT CASTLWGADNSPLHF - TRBV28 - TRBJ1-6
TGTGCCAGCAGTTATGGTAGCGGGTTATACAATGAGCAGTTCTTC CASSYGSGLYNEQFF - TRBV6-2/TRBV6-3 TRBD2 TRBJ2-1
TGTGCCAGCAGCTCCCCGGGCGTACAGGGCTACACTGAAGCTTTCTTT CASSSPGVQGYTEAFF - TRBV7-9 - TRBJ1-1
TGTGCCAGCAGCCAAGATGGAGGGGGTGGGGATACGCAGTATTTT CASSQDGGGGDTQYF - TRBV4-2 - TRBJ2-3
TGTGCCAGCAGTCTGGAGCATACGCAGTATTTT CASSLEHTQYF - TRBV5-5 - TRBJ2-3
TGTGCCAGCAGCCCGCGGGACATCATCTCGGAAGGCTACACCTTC CASSPRDIISEGYTF - TRBV7-2 - TRBJ1-2
TGCAGCGTTGAATTTTCCCGATCGGGGGCGGAAGCTTTCTTT CSVEFSRSGAEAFF - TRBV29-1 - TRBJ1-1
TGTGCCAGCTCCCCCACAGGGGATAACTATGGCTACACCTTC CASSPTGDNYGYTF - TRBV18 TRBD1 TRBJ1-2
TGCGCCAGCAGCTTGGGCGGGAGGAGGGAGACCCAGTACTTC CASSLGGRRETQYF - TRBV5-1 TRBD2 TRBJ2-5
TGTGCCAGCAGTTACTCGGGTGGTGTGACAGACTTTTGGCAGTACTTC CASSYSGGVTDFWQYF - TRBV6-5 - TRBJ2-7
TGTGCCAGCAGTCGGACGAGCGAGCAGTACTTC CASSRTSEQYF once TRBV6-5 - TRBJ2-7
TGTGCCAGCAGCCCGGACAGGGGTGGAAACACCATATATTTT CASSPDRGGNTIYF - TRBV28 TRBD1 TRBJ1-3
TGTGCCAGCAGCTTACAGGGTCCAGATACGCAGTATTTT CASSLQGPDTQYF - TRBV7-6 - TRBJ2-3
TGTGCCAGCAGCCCGGGGACTAGCGGCCCCCGGGGGGCCAACGTCCTGACTTTC CASSPGTSGPRGANVLTF - TRBV4-2 TRBD2 TRBJ2-6
TGTGCCGGCCGGGCCGAGGTCGATGAGCAGTTCTTC CAGRAEVDEQFF few TRBV2 - TRBJ2-1
TGTGCCAGCAGAAAGACAGGGGCGGGTGAGCAGTTCTTC CASRKTGAGEQFF - TRBV5-6 TRBD1 TRBJ2-1
TGCAGCGTTGGGGAGAACACTGAAGCTTTCTTT CSVGENTEAFF - TRBV29-1 - TRBJ1-1
TGTGCCAGCTCATCGACAGGGATGACTGAAGCTTTCTTT CASSSTGMTEAFF - TRBV18 TRBD1 TRBJ1-1
TGTGCCAGCAGCTTAATGGGGGGATACGAGCAGTACTTC CASSLMGGYEQYF once TRBV7-3 - TRBJ2-7
TGTGCCAGTAGTCCGAATTTTGTGGGTAATTCACCCCTCCACTTT CASSPNFVGNSPLHF - TRBV19 - TRBJ1-6
TGTGCCAGCAGGTACACCCTAGCGGGAGCCTACAATGAGCAGTTCTTC CASRYTLAGAYNEQFF - TRBV6-5 TRBD2 TRBJ2-1
TGTGCCAGCAGCAAGGACGGTTACGAGCAGTACTTC CASSKDGYEQYF - TRBV11-3 - TRBJ2-7
TGTGCCAGCAGCTTGTTCTACGGGGAATCCTTTACTAATGAAAAACTGTTTTTT CASSLFYGESFTNEKLFF - TRBV5-8 - TRBJ1-4
TGTGCCAGCAGTCCTAGCAACTCCTACGAGCAGTACTTC CASSPSNSYEQYF few TRBV6-5 - TRBJ2-7
TGTGCCTGGAGTGTAATGGGGGGCGCAGATACGCAGTATTTT CAWSVMGGADTQYF - TRBV30 - TRBJ2-3
TGTGCCAGCAGTCACGGGACAGGATACGGCTACACCTTC CASSHGTGYGYTF few TRBV12-3/TRBV12-4 TRBD1 TRBJ1-2